This note documents a single TCR beta chain sequence. It was with a sample-barcoded 5' primer and a J-beta primer mix that a second PCR of roughly 7 to 12 cycles was run. CDR3-containing paired-end reads numbering at least 2.5 million came from each sample. TCRdb called the 5' RACE reads again in MiXCR, with one record for every CDR3 protein. The repertoire includes roughly 1,700,000 distinct CDR3 sequences, 28% of them detected once, and 7.7% sits in the top ten. Aged roughly 6 to 90, donors were systemically healthy Caucasians from Russia. The data derive from a study of blood T cells in healthy people across ages. Per germline, CDR1 MNHEY and CDR2 SVGAGI. The CDR3 is made up of 13 amino acids. With 6 bases removed from V and 4 bases from J, the gap between germline ends came to 10 bases.

The chain carries TRBV6-5 and TRBJ1-5; D is ambiguous. Sequenced: blood. This receptor was taken from a woman in her twenties or thirties in good health. The CDR3 is CASRRRANQPQHF. In DNA, the CDR3 is TGTGCCAGCAGAAGGAGGGCGAATCAGCCCCAGCATTTT.